This T cell receptor (beta chain) was sequenced during a study of T cells in women clearing cervical HPV infection. Study findings and constraints: Timing of associations relative to infection is unclear; T-cell subsets were not isolated. Cases and controls were distinguished at AUC over 0.75 by richness and V genes.

The CDR3 is 15 amino acids. Germline CDR1 reads SQVTM; CDR2 reads ANQGSEA. Trimming at V came to 7 bases and at J to 7 bases, leaving 13 bases not matched to a gene. On this clone: Antigen unknown. The DNA ends 3 residues before the CDR3 does, and the rest of the CDR3 is filled in from the germline J gene.

TCRdb's copy holds only in-frame clones and misses some; the assay was immunoSEQ multiplex PCR. The listing records about 22,000 clones. The source of this sequence is a woman aged 18 to 75 with a cervical HPV16 infection that either progressed to CIN3+ or cleared (not recorded which). Source material: blood buffy coat. The chain is built from TRBV29-1 and TRBJ2-2; TRBD1 aligns across 9 bases. The CDR3 bases that were read are TGCAGCGCCATCGCCCACAGGGGGCCTGGCGGGGAG. Its protein product is CSAIAHRGPGGE. The complete CDR3 reads CSAIAHRGPGGELFF.